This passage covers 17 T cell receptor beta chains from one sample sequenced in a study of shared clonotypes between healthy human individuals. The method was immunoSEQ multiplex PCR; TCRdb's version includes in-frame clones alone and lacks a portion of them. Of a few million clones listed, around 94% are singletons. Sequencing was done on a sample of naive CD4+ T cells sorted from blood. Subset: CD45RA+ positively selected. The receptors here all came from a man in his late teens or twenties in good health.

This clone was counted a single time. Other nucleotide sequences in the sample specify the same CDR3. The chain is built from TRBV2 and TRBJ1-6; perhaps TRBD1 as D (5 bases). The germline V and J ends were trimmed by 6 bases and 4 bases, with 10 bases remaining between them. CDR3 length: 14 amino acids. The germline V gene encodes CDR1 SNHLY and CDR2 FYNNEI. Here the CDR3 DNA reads TGTGCCAGCAGCCCTGACAGATATAATTCACCCCTCCACTTT. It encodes CASSPDRYNSPLHF.

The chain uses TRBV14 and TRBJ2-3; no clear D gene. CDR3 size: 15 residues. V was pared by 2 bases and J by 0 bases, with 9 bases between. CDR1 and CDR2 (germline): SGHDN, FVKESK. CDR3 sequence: CASSQQLTSTDTQYF. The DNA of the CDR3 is TGTGCCAGCAGCCAACAACTGACGAGCACAGATACGCAGTATTTT.

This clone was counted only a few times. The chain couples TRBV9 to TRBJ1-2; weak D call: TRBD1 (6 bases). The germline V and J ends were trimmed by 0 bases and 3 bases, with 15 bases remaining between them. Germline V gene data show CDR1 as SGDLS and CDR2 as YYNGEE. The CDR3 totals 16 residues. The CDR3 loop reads CASSVASRTAYYGYTF. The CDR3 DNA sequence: TGTGCCAGCAGCGTAGCCAGTAGGACAGCTTACTATGGCTACACCTTC.

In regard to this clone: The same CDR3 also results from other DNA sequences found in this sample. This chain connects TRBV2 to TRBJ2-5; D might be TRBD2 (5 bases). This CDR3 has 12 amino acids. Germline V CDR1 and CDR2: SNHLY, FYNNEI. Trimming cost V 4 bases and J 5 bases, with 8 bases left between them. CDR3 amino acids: CASSGPGETQYF. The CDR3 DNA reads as TGTGCCAGCAGTGGCCCGGGGGAGACCCAGTACTTC.

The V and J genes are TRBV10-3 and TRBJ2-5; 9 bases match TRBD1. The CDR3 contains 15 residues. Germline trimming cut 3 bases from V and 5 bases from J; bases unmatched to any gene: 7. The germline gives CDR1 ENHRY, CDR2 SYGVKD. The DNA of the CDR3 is TGTGCCATCAGTGACCCCGGGACAGGGTACGAGACCCAGTACTTC. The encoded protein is CAISDPGTGYETQYF.

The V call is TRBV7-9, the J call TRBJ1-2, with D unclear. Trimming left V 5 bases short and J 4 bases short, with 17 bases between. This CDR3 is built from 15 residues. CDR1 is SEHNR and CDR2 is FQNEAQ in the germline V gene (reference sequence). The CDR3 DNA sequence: TGTGCCAGCAGCCCGCAAAACTTACGGGGCTATGGCTACACCTTC. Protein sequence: CASSPQNLRGYGYTF. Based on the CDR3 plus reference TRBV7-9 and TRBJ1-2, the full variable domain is DTGVSQNPRHKITKRGQNVTFRCDPISEHNRLYWYRQTLGQGPEFLTYFQNEAQLEKSRLLSDRFSAERPKGSFSTLEIQRTEQGDSAMYLCASSPQNLRGYGYTFGSGTRLTVV.

For the CDR3, the DNA is TGTGCCAGCTCAGCAGGGGAGGCAGAGACCCAGTACTTC. Protein: CASSAGEAETQYF. The chain couples TRBV18 to TRBJ2-5, with D possibly being TRBD1 or TRBD2 (6 bases each). This CDR3 is 13 amino acids long. CDR1 and CDR2 from the germline V gene are KGHSH and LQKENI. The V end lost 5 bases, the J end lost 4 bases, and 11 bases lay between the germline ends.

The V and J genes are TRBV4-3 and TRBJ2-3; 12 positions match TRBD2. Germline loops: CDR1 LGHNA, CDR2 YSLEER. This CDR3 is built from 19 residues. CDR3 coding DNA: TGCGCAAGGCCGGGACTAGCGGGCCGAATTACCTCTAGCACAGATACGCAGTATTTT. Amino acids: CARPGLAGRITSSTDTQYF.

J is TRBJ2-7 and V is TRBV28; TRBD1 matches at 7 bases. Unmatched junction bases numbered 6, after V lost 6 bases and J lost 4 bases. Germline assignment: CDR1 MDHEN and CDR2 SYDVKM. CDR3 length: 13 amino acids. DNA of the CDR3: TGTGCCAGCAGGAAGGGGGCTCCGTACGAGCAGTACTTC. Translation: CASRKGAPYEQYF.

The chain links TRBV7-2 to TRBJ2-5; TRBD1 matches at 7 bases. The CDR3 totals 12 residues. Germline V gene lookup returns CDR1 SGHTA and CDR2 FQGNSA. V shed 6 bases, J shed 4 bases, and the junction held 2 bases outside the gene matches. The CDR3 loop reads CASRTGVETQYF. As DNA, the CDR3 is TGTGCCAGCAGAACAGGGGTAGAGACCCAGTACTTC. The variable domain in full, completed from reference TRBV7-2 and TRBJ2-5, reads GAGVSQSPSNKVTEKGKDVELRCDPISGHTALYWYRQSLGQGLEFLIYFQGNSAPDKSGLPSDRFSAERTGGSVSTLTIQRTQQEDSAVYLCASRTGVETQYFGPGTRLLVL.

The CDR3 bases are TGTGCCAGCAGGAGGACAGGGGGCTCAGTTGGCTACACCTTC. Amino acids: CASRRTGGSVGYTF. The V gene is TRBV6-5, the J gene TRBJ1-2, with 11 bases lining up with TRBD1. The trim removed 6 bases at V and 7 bases at J, leaving 7 bases unmatched. This CDR3 region has 14 residues. The germline gives CDR1 MNHEY, CDR2 SVGAGI.

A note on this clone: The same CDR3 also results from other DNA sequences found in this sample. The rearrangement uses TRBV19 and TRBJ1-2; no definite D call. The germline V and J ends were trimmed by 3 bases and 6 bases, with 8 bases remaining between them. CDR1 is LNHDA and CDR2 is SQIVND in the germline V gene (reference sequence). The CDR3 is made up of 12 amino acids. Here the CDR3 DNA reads TGTGCCAGTAGTATTTCTAGGGATGGCTACACCTTC. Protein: CASSISRDGYTF.

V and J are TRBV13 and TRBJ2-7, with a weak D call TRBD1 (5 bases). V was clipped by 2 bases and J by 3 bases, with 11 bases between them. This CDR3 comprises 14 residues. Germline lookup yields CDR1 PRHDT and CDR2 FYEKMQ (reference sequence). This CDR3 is CASSLQGLVYEQYF. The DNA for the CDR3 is TGTGCCAGCAGCTTACAGGGTTTAGTCTACGAGCAGTACTTC.

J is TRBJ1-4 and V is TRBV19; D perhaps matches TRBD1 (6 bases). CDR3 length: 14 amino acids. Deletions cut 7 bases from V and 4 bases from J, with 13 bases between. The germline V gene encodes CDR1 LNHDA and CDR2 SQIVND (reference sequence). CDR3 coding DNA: TGTGCCAGTACCAGGGGACGGCTTAATGAAAAACTGTTTTTT. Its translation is CASTRGRLNEKLFF.

CDR3 coding DNA: TGTGCCAGTAGTATAGATCAAGGCAGAAACACTGAAGCTTTCTTT. As protein: CASSIDQGRNTEAFF. The chain recombines TRBV19 with TRBJ1-1; D call uncertain. Germline V gene lookup returns CDR1 LNHDA and CDR2 SQIVND (reference sequence). Trimming cost V 0 bases and J 2 bases, with 10 bases left between them. The CDR3 has 15 amino acids. Variable domain in full (rest from reference TRBV19 and TRBJ1-1): DGGITQSPKYLFRKEGQNVTLSCEQNLNHDAMYWYRQDPGQGLRLIYYSQIVNDFQKGDIAEGYSVSREKKESFPLTVTSAQKNPTAFYLCASSIDQGRNTEAFFGQGTRLTVV.

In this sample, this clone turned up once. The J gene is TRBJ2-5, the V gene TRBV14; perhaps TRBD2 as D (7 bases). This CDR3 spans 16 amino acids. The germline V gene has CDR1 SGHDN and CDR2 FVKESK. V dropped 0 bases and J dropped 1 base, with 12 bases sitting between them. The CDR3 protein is CASSQDLRGAQETQYF. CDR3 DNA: TGTGCCAGCAGCCAAGATCTCCGGGGGGCCCAAGAGACCCAGTACTTC.

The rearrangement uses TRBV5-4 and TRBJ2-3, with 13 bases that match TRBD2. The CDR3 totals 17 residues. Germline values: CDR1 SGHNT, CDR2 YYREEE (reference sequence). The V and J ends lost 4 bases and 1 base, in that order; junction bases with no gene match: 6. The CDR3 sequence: CASSQGGLAGRTDTQYF. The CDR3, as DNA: TGTGCCAGCAGCCAGGGGGGACTAGCGGGGCGCACAGATACGCAGTATTTT.